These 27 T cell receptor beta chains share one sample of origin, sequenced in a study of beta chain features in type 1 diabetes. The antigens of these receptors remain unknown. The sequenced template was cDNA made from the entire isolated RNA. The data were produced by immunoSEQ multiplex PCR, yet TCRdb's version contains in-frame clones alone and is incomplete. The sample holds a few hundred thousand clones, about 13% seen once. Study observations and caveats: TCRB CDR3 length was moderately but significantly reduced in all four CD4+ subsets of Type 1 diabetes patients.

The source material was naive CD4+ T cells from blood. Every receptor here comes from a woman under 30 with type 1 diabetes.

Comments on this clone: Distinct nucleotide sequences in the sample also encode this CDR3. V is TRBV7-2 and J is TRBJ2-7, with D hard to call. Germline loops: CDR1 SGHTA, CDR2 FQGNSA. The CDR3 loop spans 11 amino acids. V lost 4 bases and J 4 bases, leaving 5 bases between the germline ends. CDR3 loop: CASSSFYEQYF. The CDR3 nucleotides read TGTGCCAGCAGCTCTTTTTACGAGCAGTACTTC.

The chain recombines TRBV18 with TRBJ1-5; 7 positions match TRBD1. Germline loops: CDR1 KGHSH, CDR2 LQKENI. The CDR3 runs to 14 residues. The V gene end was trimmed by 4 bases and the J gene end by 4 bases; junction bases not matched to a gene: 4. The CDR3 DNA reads TGTGCCAGCTCACTGGGACAGTCAAATCAGCCCCAGCATTTT. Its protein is CASSLGQSNQPQHF.

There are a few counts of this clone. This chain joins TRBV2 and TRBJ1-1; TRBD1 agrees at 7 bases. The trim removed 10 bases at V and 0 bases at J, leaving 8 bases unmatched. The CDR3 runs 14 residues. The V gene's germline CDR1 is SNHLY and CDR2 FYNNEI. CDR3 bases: TGTGCCACCCAGGGACAGCCCATGAACACTGAAGCTTTCTTT. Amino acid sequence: CATQGQPMNTEAFF.

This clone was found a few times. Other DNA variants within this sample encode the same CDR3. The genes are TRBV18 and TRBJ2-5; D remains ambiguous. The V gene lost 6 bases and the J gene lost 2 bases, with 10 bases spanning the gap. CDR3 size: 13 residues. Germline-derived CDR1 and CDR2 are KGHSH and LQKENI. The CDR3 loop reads CASSPSPQETQYF. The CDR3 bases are TGTGCCAGCTCCCCGAGTCCGCAAGAGACCCAGTACTTC.

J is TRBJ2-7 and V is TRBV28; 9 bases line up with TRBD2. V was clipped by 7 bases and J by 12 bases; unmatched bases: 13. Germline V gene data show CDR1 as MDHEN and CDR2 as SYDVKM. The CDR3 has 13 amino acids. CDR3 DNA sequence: TGTGCCAGCACGCCGGGACTAGCCTCATGGTTGTACTTC. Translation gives CASTPGLASWLYF.

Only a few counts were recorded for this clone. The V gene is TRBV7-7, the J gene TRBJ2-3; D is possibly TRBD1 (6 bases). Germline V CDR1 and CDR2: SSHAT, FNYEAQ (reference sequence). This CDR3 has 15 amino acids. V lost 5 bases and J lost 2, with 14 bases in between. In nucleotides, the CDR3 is TGTGCCAGCAGCCAACAGGACAGCCCCACAGATACGCAGTATTTT. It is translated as CASSQQDSPTDTQYF.

This chain's CDR3 is CASSGRANEKLFF. The CDR3, as DNA: TGTGCCTCTTCAGGGCGAGCTAATGAAAAACTGTTTTTT. The chain is built from TRBV10-3 and TRBJ1-4; a possible D gene is TRBD1 (5 bases). Between the trimmed V and J ends, which lost 11 bases and 3 bases, there was a span of 13 bases. CDR1 ENHRY and CDR2 SYGVKD come from the germline V gene. The CDR3 is made up of 13 amino acids.

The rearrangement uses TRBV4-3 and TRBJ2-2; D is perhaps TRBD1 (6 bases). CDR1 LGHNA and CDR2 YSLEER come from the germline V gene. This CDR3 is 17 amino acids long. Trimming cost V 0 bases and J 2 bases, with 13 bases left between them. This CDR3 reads CASSQEIRRGNTGELFF. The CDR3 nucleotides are TGCGCCAGCAGCCAAGAGATTCGCAGGGGCAACACCGGGGAGCTGTTTTTT.

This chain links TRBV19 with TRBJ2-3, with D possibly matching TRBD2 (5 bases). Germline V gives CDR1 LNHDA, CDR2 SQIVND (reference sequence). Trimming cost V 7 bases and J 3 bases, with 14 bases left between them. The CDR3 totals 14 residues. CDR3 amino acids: CASNPSGSTDTQYF. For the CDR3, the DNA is TGTGCCAGTAATCCGTCGGGGAGTACAGATACGCAGTATTTT.

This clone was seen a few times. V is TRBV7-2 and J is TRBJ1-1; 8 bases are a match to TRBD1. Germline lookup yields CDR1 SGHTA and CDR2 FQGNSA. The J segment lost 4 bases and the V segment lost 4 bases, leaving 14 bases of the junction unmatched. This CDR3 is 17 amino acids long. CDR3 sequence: CASSSRQGTLLSTEAFF. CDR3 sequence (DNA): TGTGCCAGCAGCTCAAGACAGGGGACCCTTTTGAGCACTGAAGCTTTCTTT.

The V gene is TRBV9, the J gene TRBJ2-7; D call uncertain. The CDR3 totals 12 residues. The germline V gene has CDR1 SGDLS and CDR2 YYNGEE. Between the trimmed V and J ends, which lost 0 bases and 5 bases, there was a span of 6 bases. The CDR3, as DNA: TGTGCCAGCAGCGTAGATGGCCACGAGCAGTACTTC. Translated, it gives CASSVDGHEQYF. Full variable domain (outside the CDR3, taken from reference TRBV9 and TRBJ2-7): DSGVTQTPKHLITATGQRVTLRCSPRSGDLSVYWYQQSLDQGLQFLIQYYNGEERAKGNILERFSAQQFPDLHSELNLSSLELGDSALYFCASSVDGHEQYFGPGTRLTVT.

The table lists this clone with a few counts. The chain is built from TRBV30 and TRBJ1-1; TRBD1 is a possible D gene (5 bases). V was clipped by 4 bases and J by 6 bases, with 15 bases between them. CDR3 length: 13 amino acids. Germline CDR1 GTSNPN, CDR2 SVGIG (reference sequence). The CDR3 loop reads CAWTVGVRAEAFF. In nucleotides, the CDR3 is TGTGCCTGGACAGTAGGGGTTAGGGCTGAAGCTTTCTTT.

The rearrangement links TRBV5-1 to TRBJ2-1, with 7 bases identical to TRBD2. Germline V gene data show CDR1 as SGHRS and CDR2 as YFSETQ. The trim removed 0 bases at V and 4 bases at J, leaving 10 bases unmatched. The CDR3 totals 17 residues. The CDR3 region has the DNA TGCGCCAGCAGCTTGGCCTCGGCGGGAGAAGGGTACAATGAGCAGTTCTTC. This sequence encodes CASSLASAGEGYNEQFF. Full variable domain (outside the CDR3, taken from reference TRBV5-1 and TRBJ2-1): KAGVTQTPRYLIKTRGQQVTLSCSPISGHRSVSWYQQTPGQGLQFLFEYFSETQRNKGNFPGRFSGRQFSNSRSEMNVSTLELGDSALYLCASSLASAGEGYNEQFFGPGTRLTVL.

The CDR3 DNA follows: TGTGCCAGCAGCTCCGACTTAATCGCCGATACGCAGTATTTT. Protein product: CASSSDLIADTQYF. J is TRBJ2-3 and V is TRBV7-9; D uncertain. The V end was cut by 4 bases, the J end by 6 bases, with 14 bases between. The length of the CDR3 is 14 residues. CDR1 SEHNR and CDR2 FQNEAQ come from the germline V gene (reference sequence).

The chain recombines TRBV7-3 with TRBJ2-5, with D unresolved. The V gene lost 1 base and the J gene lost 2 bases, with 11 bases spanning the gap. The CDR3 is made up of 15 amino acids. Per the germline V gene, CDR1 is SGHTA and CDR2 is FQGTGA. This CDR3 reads CASSLMGSPQETQYF. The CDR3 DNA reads TGTGCCAGCAGCTTAATGGGCAGCCCTCAAGAGACCCAGTACTTC.

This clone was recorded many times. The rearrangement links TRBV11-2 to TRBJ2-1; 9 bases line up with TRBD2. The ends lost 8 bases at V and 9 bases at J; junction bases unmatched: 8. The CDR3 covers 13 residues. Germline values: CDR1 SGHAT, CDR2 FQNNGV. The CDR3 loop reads CASLAGGPGEQFF. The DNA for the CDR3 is TGTGCCAGCCTGGCGGGAGGGCCTGGTGAGCAGTTCTTC.

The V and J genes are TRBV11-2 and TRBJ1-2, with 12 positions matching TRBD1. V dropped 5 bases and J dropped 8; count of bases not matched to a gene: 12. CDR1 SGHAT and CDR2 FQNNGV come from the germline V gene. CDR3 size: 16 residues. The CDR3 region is CASSLTGTGGLLGYTF. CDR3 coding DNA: TGTGCCAGCAGCCTTACTGGGACAGGGGGCTTGCTCGGCTACACCTTC.

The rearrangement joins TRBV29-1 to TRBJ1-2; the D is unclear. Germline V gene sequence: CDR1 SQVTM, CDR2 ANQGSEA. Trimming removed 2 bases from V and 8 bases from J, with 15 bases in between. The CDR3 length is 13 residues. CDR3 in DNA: TGCAGCGTTGAAATAGGCGGGTGGGCCGGCTACACCTTC. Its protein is CSVEIGGWAGYTF.

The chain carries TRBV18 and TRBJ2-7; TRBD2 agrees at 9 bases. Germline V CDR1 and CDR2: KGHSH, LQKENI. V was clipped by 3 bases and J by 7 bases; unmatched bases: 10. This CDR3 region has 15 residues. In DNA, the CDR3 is TGTGCCAGCTCACCGGCTAGCGGGACCACGGGGGAGCAGTACGTC. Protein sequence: CASSPASGTTGEQYV.

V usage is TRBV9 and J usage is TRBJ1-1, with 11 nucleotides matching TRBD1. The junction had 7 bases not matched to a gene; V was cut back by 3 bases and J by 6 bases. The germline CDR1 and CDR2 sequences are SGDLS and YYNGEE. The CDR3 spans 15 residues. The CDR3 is CASSARTGGFAEAFF. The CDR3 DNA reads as TGTGCCAGCAGCGCCAGGACAGGGGGCTTTGCTGAAGCTTTCTTT.

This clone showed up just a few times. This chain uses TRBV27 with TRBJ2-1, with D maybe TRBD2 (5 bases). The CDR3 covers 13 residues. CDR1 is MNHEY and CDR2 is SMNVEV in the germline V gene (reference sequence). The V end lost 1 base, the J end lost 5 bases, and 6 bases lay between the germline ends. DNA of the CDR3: TGTGCCAGCAGTTTATACGGGGACAATGAGCAGTTCTTC. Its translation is CASSLYGDNEQFF.

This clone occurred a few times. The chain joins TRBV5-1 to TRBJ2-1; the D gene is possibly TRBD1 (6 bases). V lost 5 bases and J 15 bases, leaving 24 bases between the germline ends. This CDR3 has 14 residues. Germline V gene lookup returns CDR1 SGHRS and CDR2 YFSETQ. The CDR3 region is CASSTQGFSGRWFF. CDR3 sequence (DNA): TGCGCCAGCAGTACCCAGGGGTTTTCGGGCAGGTGGTTCTTC.

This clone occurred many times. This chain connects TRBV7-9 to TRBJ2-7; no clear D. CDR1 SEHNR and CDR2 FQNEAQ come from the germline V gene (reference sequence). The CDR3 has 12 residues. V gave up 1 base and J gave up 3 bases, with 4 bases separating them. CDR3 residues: CASSLDHYEQYF. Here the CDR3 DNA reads TGTGCCAGCAGCTTAGATCACTACGAGCAGTACTTC.

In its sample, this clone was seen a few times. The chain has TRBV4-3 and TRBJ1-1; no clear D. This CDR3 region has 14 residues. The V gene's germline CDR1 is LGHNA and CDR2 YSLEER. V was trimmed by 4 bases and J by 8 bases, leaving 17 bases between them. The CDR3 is CASSRLDPFSEAFF. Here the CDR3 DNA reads TGCGCCAGCAGCCGACTAGACCCCTTCTCCGAAGCTTTCTTT.

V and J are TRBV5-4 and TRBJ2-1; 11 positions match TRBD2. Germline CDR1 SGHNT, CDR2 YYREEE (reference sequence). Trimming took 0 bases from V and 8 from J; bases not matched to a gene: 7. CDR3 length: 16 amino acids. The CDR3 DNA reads TGTGCCAGCAGCTTGGTAACTAGCGGGAGTGGCTATGAGCAGTTCTTC. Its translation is CASSLVTSGSGYEQFF.

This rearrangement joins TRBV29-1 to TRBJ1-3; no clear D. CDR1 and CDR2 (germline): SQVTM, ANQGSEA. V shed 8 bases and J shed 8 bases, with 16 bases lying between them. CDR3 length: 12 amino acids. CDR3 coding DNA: TGCAGCTTCCGCGCGGGCGGGGACACCATATATTTT. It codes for CSFRAGGDTIYF.

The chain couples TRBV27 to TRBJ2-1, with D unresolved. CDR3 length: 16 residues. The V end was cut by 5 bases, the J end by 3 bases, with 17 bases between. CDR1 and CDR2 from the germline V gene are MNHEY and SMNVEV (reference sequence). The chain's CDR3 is CASSVIRSTVYNEQFF. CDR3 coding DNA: TGTGCCAGCAGTGTGATCAGGTCTACTGTCTACAATGAGCAGTTCTTC.